Below are 9 T cell receptor beta chains sequenced from a single sample in a study of blood T cell repertoires in COVID-19. Measured with immunoSEQ multiplex PCR; TCRdb has only the in-frame clones, and not every one. The sample lists tens of thousands of clones; around 79% were seen once. Sequenced material: peripheral blood. The source is a man at least 80 years old with acute or convalescent COVID-19.

J is TRBJ2-7 and V is TRBV29-1; 9 nucleotides agree with TRBD1. Germline assignment: CDR1 SQVTM and CDR2 ANQGSEA. The CDR3 length is 12 residues. J lost 5 bases, V lost 4 bases, and 3 bases had no gene match. The CDR3 protein is CSVVGQGNEQYF. The DNA for the CDR3 is TGCAGCGTTGTGGGACAGGGTAACGAGCAGTACTTC.

V is TRBV28 and J is TRBJ1-5; no clear D gene. The CDR3 has 14 residues. Trimming removed 3 bases from V and 2 bases from J, with 8 bases in between. Germline lookup yields CDR1 MDHEN and CDR2 SYDVKM. CDR3 in DNA: TGTGCCAGCAGTTTTCCCGGGGGCAATCAGCCCCAGCATTTT. Residues: CASSFPGGNQPQHF.

The chain joins TRBV5-1 to TRBJ1-5, with 9 bases identical to TRBD1. Germline assignment: CDR1 SGHRS and CDR2 YFSETQ. The CDR3 is 17 amino acids. V gave up 0 bases and J gave up 6 bases; unmatched junction bases: 10. The DNA for the CDR3 is TGCGCCAGCAGCTTGGGATCCGGGGGACAGGGCGGTCAGCCCCAGCATTTT. Translated, it gives CASSLGSGGQGGQPQHF.

The rearrangement links TRBV4-1 to TRBJ1-2; 9 bases are shared with TRBD1. CDR3 length: 17 amino acids. CDR1 and CDR2 (germline): MGHRA, YSYEKL. The V and J ends lost 9 bases and 2 bases, in that order; junction bases with no gene match: 16. The CDR3 spells CASTPSGTGPTNYGYTF. For the CDR3, the DNA is TGCGCCAGTACCCCTTCGGGGACAGGGCCGACGAACTATGGCTACACCTTC.

V usage is TRBV7-8 and J usage is TRBJ1-1; possible D gene TRBD1, 6 bases. CDR1 is SGHVS, CDR2 FQNEAQ, per germline. V lost 0 bases and J 2 bases, leaving 19 bases between the germline ends. The CDR3 sequence is 18 residues long. DNA of the CDR3: TGTGCCAGCAGCTTAGCGACGGCGGAAGGGGGTACAAACACTGAAGCTTTCTTT. It codes for CASSLATAEGGTNTEAFF.

The chain links TRBV5-4 to TRBJ1-6, with D unclear. The CDR3 is made up of 14 amino acids. The V end lost 4 bases, the J end lost 0 bases, and 5 bases lay between the germline ends. Germline CDR1 SGHNT, CDR2 YYREEE (reference sequence). DNA for the CDR3: TGTGCCAGCAGCGAGAGCTCCTATAATTCACCCCTCCACTTT. This codes for CASSESSYNSPLHF.

The V and J genes are TRBV25-1 and TRBJ1-1, with D tentatively TRBD1 (5 bases). This CDR3 is built from 13 residues. Trimming removed 2 bases from V and 7 bases from J, with 11 bases in between. CDR1 is MGHDK and CDR2 is SYGVNS in the germline V gene. The CDR3 DNA is TGTGCCAGCAGTGAACAGGGCAGGCTTGAAGCTTTCTTT. Its translation is CASSEQGRLEAFF.

V is TRBV9 and J is TRBJ1-1, with 8 positions matching TRBD1. Trimming took 5 bases from V and 1 from J; bases not matched to a gene: 7. The CDR3 loop spans 15 amino acids. The germline gives CDR1 SGDLS, CDR2 YYNGEE. The chain's CDR3 is CASSRQGATNTEAFF. CDR3 nucleotides: TGTGCCAGCAGTCGGCAGGGGGCTACGAACACTGAAGCTTTCTTT. Full variable domain (outside the CDR3, taken from reference TRBV9 and TRBJ1-1): DSGVTQTPKHLITATGQRVTLRCSPRSGDLSVYWYQQSLDQGLQFLIQYYNGEERAKGNILERFSAQQFPDLHSELNLSSLELGDSALYFCASSRQGATNTEAFFGQGTRLTVV.

As for this clone: Other DNA variants within this sample encode the same CDR3. The CDR3 nucleotides are TGTGCCAGCTCACCCGGGACAGGTGGAAACACCATATATTTT. It specifies CASSPGTGGNTIYF. The genes are TRBV18 and TRBJ1-3, with 8 nucleotides matching TRBD1. V trimming: 3 bases; J trimming: 3 bases; junction bases outside the gene matches: 1. This CDR3 comprises 14 residues. Germline-derived CDR1 and CDR2 are KGHSH and LQKENI.